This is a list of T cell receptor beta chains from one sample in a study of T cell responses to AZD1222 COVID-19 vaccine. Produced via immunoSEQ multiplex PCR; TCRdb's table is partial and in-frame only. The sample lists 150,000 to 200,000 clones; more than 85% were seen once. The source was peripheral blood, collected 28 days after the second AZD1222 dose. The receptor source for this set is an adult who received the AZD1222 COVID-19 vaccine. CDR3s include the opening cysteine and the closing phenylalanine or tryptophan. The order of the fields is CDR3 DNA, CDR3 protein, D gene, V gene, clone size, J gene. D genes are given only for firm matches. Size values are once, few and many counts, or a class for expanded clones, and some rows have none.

CDR3 DNA: TGTGCCAGCAGCCCCCCTAGTGAATACGAGCAGTACTTC
CDR3 protein: CASSPPSEYEQYF
D gene: NA
V gene: TRBV13
clone size: NA
J gene: TRBJ2-7

CDR3 DNA: TGTGCCAGCTCGCCGGGACAGGGGTGGGAGACCCAGTACTTC
CDR3 protein: CASSPGQGWETQYF
D gene: TRBD1
V gene: TRBV18
clone size: NA
J gene: TRBJ2-5

CDR3 DNA: TGCGCCAGCAGCTTGAATTCCGGGACTAGCTCCTACAATGAGCAGTTCTTC
CDR3 protein: CASSLNSGTSSYNEQFF
D gene: TRBD2
V gene: TRBV5-1
clone size: NA
J gene: TRBJ2-1

CDR3 DNA: TGTGCCAGCAGCTCCGGGACCCGGGAGGCGAACATTCAGTACTTC
CDR3 protein: CASSSGTREANIQYF
D gene: TRBD2
V gene: TRBV7-9
clone size: NA
J gene: TRBJ2-4

CDR3 DNA: TGTGCCAGCAGCGCATACAGGGCTAACTATGGCTACACCTTC
CDR3 protein: CASSAYRANYGYTF
D gene: NA
V gene: TRBV7-2
clone size: NA
J gene: TRBJ1-2

CDR3 DNA: TGTGCCAGTAGTCCGGGACAGGTCTACGAGCAGTACTTC
CDR3 protein: CASSPGQVYEQYF
D gene: TRBD1
V gene: TRBV19
clone size: NA
J gene: TRBJ2-7

CDR3 DNA: TGCGCCAGCAGCGCCGGGACAGACAACACTGAAGCTTTCTTT
CDR3 protein: CASSAGTDNTEAFF
D gene: TRBD1
V gene: TRBV10-2
clone size: NA
J gene: TRBJ1-1

CDR3 DNA: TGCGCCAGCAGTCAAAAGCGAGAGAACACTGAAGCTTTCTTT
CDR3 protein: CASSQKRENTEAFF
D gene: NA
V gene: TRBV23-1
clone size: NA
J gene: TRBJ1-1

CDR3 DNA: TGTGCCAGCAGCCCACAGGTGCAATCGGGAAACACCATATATTTT
CDR3 protein: CASSPQVQSGNTIYF
D gene: NA
V gene: TRBV11-2
clone size: NA
J gene: TRBJ1-3

CDR3 DNA: TGTGCCAGCAGCCACACAGGGGAGAGGGGGAAACTGTTTTTT
CDR3 protein: CASSHTGERGKLFF
D gene: TRBD1
V gene: TRBV7-9
clone size: NA
J gene: TRBJ1-4

CDR3 DNA: TGTGCCAGCTCACCATACAGGCCGGACACTGAAGCTTTCTTT
CDR3 protein: CASSPYRPDTEAFF
D gene: NA
V gene: TRBV18
clone size: NA
J gene: TRBJ1-1

CDR3 DNA: TGTGCCAGCAGACAGTCGGGGATGAACACTGAAGCTTTCTTT
CDR3 protein: CASRQSGMNTEAFF
D gene: NA
V gene: TRBV6-5
clone size: NA
J gene: TRBJ1-1

CDR3 DNA: TGTGCCAGCTCACTGCAGGGGGCCCAAGAAAAACTGTTTTTT
CDR3 protein: CASSLQGAQEKLFF
D gene: TRBD1
V gene: TRBV18
clone size: NA
J gene: TRBJ1-4

CDR3 DNA: TGTGCCAGCAGTCCGTTTCGGGGAGGGGAGACCCAGTACTTC
CDR3 protein: CASSPFRGGETQYF
D gene: TRBD2
V gene: TRBV2
clone size: NA
J gene: TRBJ2-5

CDR3 DNA: TGTGCCAGCAGCCTCTTTGGGGGTAGCGGGAGCACAGATACGCAGTATTTT
CDR3 protein: CASSLFGGSGSTDTQYF
D gene: TRBD2
V gene: TRBV5-6
clone size: NA
J gene: TRBJ2-3

CDR3 DNA: TGTGCCAGCAGCCCGGGACTAGCGGGTGACGGGGGCGAGACCCAGTACTTC
CDR3 protein: CASSPGLAGDGGETQYF
D gene: TRBD2
V gene: TRBV11-2
clone size: NA
J gene: TRBJ2-5

CDR3 DNA: TGCGCCAGCAGTCAAGTGGGGCAGGGGGCCATCTCTGGAAACACCATATATTTT
CDR3 protein: CASSQVGQGAISGNTIYF
D gene: TRBD1
V gene: TRBV23-1
clone size: once
J gene: TRBJ1-3

CDR3 DNA: TGTGCCAGCAGCGTAGCTCTCCTGGACGAGCAGTACTTC
CDR3 protein: CASSVALLDEQYF
D gene: NA
V gene: TRBV9
clone size: few
J gene: TRBJ2-7

CDR3 DNA: TGCAGCGTTGAGTTTTCGCTTGGCTACACCTTC
CDR3 protein: CSVEFSLGYTF
D gene: NA
V gene: TRBV29-1
clone size: NA
J gene: TRBJ1-2

CDR3 DNA: TGTGCCAGCAGAGACGGGGGGGCTGGGACAGATACGCAGTATTTT
CDR3 protein: CASRDGGAGTDTQYF
D gene: TRBD2
V gene: TRBV9
clone size: NA
J gene: TRBJ2-3

CDR3 DNA: TGCGCCAGCAGCTTTAGCGCAGGTGATTCCTACGAGCAGTACTTC
CDR3 protein: CASSFSAGDSYEQYF
D gene: NA
V gene: TRBV5-1
clone size: NA
J gene: TRBJ2-7

CDR3 DNA: TGTGCCAGCAGCTTTCTGGATGGCACCGGGGAGCTGTTTTTT
CDR3 protein: CASSFLDGTGELFF
D gene: NA
V gene: TRBV5-4
clone size: few
J gene: TRBJ2-2

CDR3 DNA: TGCGCCAGCAGCCAAGATGGGAACAGGCTTAATGAGCAGTTCTTC
CDR3 protein: CASSQDGNRLNEQFF
D gene: NA
V gene: TRBV4-3
clone size: NA
J gene: TRBJ2-1

CDR3 DNA: TGTGCCAGCAGCTTAGGACAGCCATCGGTGGAGCTGTTTTTT
CDR3 protein: CASSLGQPSVELFF
D gene: NA
V gene: TRBV5-6
clone size: NA
J gene: TRBJ2-2

CDR3 DNA: TGTGCCTGGAGTGTCTCAGGGGATGGCTACACCTTC
CDR3 protein: CAWSVSGDGYTF
D gene: NA
V gene: TRBV30
clone size: NA
J gene: TRBJ1-2

CDR3 DNA: TGTGCCAGCAGCCGCAGGGGAGGCTCTGGGGCCAACGTCCTGACTTTC
CDR3 protein: CASSRRGGSGANVLTF
D gene: NA
V gene: TRBV5-6
clone size: NA
J gene: TRBJ2-6

CDR3 DNA: TGTGCCAGCAGCACCCGACAGGTTTCGAACACCGGGGAGCTGTTTTTT
CDR3 protein: CASSTRQVSNTGELFF
D gene: NA
V gene: TRBV5-6
clone size: NA
J gene: TRBJ2-2